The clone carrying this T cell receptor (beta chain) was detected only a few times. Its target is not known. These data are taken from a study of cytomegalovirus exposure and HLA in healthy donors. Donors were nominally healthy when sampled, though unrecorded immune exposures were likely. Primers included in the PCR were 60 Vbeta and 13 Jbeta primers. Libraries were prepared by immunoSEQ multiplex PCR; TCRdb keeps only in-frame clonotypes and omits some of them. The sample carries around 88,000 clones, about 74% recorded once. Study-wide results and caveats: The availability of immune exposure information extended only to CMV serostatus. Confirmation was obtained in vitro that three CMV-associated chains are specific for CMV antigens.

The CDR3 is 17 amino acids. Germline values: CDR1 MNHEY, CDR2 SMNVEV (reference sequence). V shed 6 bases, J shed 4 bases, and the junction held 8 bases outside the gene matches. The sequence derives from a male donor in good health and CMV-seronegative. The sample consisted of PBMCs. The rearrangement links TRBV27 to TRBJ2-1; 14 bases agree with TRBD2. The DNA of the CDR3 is TGTGCCAGCAGCTACGGGACTAGCGGGGGCCTTTACAATGAGCAGTTCTTC. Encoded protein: CASSYGTSGGLYNEQFF.